The 14 T cell receptor beta chains reported below all come from one sample, sequenced in a study of neoadjuvant anti-PD-1 for oral cavity cancer. Time point specified: after neoadjuvant nivolumab, at surgical resection. This table comes from immunoSEQ multiplex PCR, and its TCRdb copy is limited to in-frame clones, with some not included. The sample lists about 68,000 clones; 70% to 90% were seen once. The source was PBMCs, collected after nivolumab (anti-PD-1) treatment. These receptors were taken from a person aged 35-80 years with oral cavity squamous cell carcinoma.

The rearrangement joins TRBV10-3 to TRBJ2-1; D is uncertain. V was trimmed by 3 bases and J by 3 bases, leaving 12 bases between them. The CDR3 length is 15 residues. Germline V gene lookup returns CDR1 ENHRY and CDR2 SYGVKD. The CDR3 loop reads CAISDARDGYNEQFF. Here the CDR3 DNA reads TGTGCCATCAGTGACGCAAGGGATGGCTACAATGAGCAGTTCTTC.

The chain is built from TRBV30 and TRBJ2-7, with 9 bases aligning to TRBD1. Losses at the gene ends were 5 bases for V and 2 bases for J; bases not matched to a gene: 10. This CDR3 contains 15 residues. Germline lookup yields CDR1 GTSNPN and CDR2 SVGIG (reference sequence). CDR3 loop: CAWEPGQGHAYEQYF. In DNA form, the CDR3 reads TGTGCCTGGGAGCCCGGACAGGGGCATGCCTACGAGCAGTACTTC.

The rearrangement links TRBV5-4 to TRBJ2-1; 10 bases fit TRBD2. The CDR3 sequence is 16 residues long. Losses at the gene ends were 4 bases for V and 4 bases for J; bases not matched to a gene: 8. Germline loops: CDR1 SGHNT, CDR2 YYREEE (reference sequence). In DNA, the CDR3 is TGTGCCAGCAGCCAGGAGGGTAGCGGGGGGTACAATGAGCAGTTCTTC. Translating gives CASSQEGSGGYNEQFF.

This chain links TRBV2 with TRBJ1-2; 7 bases map to TRBD1. The V gene end was trimmed by 3 bases and the J gene end by 8 bases; junction bases not matched to a gene: 3. Per the germline V gene, CDR1 is SNHLY and CDR2 is FYNNEI. The CDR3 contains 12 residues. The CDR3 region is CASSDRQGGYTF. As DNA, the CDR3 is TGTGCCAGCAGTGACCGACAGGGAGGCTACACCTTC.

J is TRBJ2-5 and V is TRBV7-3, with TRBD2 matching over 9 bases. The V and J ends lost 3 bases and 3 bases, in that order; junction bases with no gene match: 8. The length of the CDR3 is 16 residues. Per the germline V gene, CDR1 is SGHTA and CDR2 is FQGTGA. CDR3 DNA sequence: TGTGCCAGCAGCTTCGGCGGGAGGGCCGGAGAAGAGACCCAGTACTTC. Translation gives CASSFGGRAGEETQYF.

The V and J genes are TRBV19 and TRBJ1-2; TRBD1 aligns across 7 bases. The CDR3 runs 15 residues. In germline, CDR1 is LNHDA, CDR2 SQIVND (reference sequence). The V gene end was trimmed by 6 bases and the J gene end by 2 bases; junction bases not matched to a gene: 9. CDR3 sequence (DNA): TGTGCCAGTAGGCATCCGGGACAGACGAACTATGGCTACACCTTC. Translated, it gives CASRHPGQTNYGYTF.

The chain uses TRBV4-2 and TRBJ2-7; 8 bases agree with TRBD2. This CDR3 has 16 amino acids. Looked up from germline, CDR1 is LGHNA and CDR2 is YNFKEQ. V dropped 0 bases and J dropped 1; count of bases not matched to a gene: 5. The CDR3 coding sequence is TGTGCCAGCAGCCAAGACGCGGGAGGTTCATCCTACGAGCAGTACTTC. Its translation is CASSQDAGGSSYEQYF.

The chain recombines TRBV4-2 with TRBJ1-5; D gene uncertain. The V gene's germline CDR1 is LGHNA and CDR2 YNFKEQ. The CDR3 runs 16 residues. Trimming took off 0 bases at V and 4 bases at J, with 13 bases between the two ends. The CDR3 nucleotides read TGTGCCAGCAGCCAAGATCCCCCCAATAGTAATCAGCCCCAGCATTTT. Translated: CASSQDPPNSNQPQHF.

This clone has a handful of counts. This rearrangement joins TRBV5-1 to TRBJ2-1; TRBD2 matches 9 bases. The V gene's germline CDR1 is SGHRS and CDR2 YFSETQ. This CDR3 is 14 amino acids long. J was trimmed by 14 bases and V by 0 bases; bases with no gene match: 9. CDR3 residues: CASSLGGLARIKFF. For the CDR3, the DNA is TGCGCCAGCAGCTTGGGCGGACTAGCGAGAATTAAGTTCTTC.

The chain combines TRBV5-4 with TRBJ2-2; D gene unclear. The V gene's germline CDR1 is SGHNT and CDR2 YYREEE (reference sequence). Trimming removed 3 bases from V and 2 bases from J, with 8 bases in between. This CDR3 spans 14 amino acids. CDR3 DNA sequence: TGTGCCAGCAGCTCGAGAGTAAACACCGGGGAGCTGTTTTTT. This sequence encodes CASSSRVNTGELFF. The entire variable domain, with the rest obtained from reference TRBV5-4 and TRBJ2-2, is as follows: ETGVTQSPTHLIKTRGQQVTLRCSSQSGHNTVSWYQQALGQGPQFIFQYYREEENGRGNFPPRFSGLQFPNYSSELNVNALELDDSALYLCASSSRVNTGELFFGEGSRLTVL.

The rearrangement links TRBV5-4 to TRBJ2-3, with 11 bases aligning to TRBD2. The V and J ends lost 5 bases and 2 bases, in that order; junction bases with no gene match: 4. The germline V gene has CDR1 SGHNT and CDR2 YYREEE (reference sequence). This CDR3 contains 15 residues. In DNA, the CDR3 is TGTGCCAGCAGACCGACTAGCGGGAACACAGATACGCAGTATTTT. This encodes CASRPTSGNTDTQYF.

This clone was picked up one time. This chain uses TRBV29-1 with TRBJ2-1, with 8 bases lining up with TRBD1. Germline V gene sequence: CDR1 SQVTM, CDR2 ANQGSEA. The CDR3 length is 15 residues. J was trimmed by 4 bases and V by 4 bases; bases with no gene match: 9. The CDR3 here is CSVVPGGSVYNEQFF. The CDR3 region has the DNA TGCAGCGTTGTTCCAGGGGGCTCGGTGTACAATGAGCAGTTCTTC.

The chain couples TRBV2 to TRBJ2-7; 7 bases fit TRBD2. Per germline, CDR1 SNHLY and CDR2 FYNNEI. The CDR3 is 15 amino acids. Trimming cost V 6 bases and J 6 bases; bases outside gene matches: 14. This CDR3 reads CASREREGPMFEQYF. CDR3 nucleotide sequence: TGTGCCAGCAGGGAGCGGGAAGGTCCAATGTTCGAGCAGTACTTC.

This clone was seen a single time. V and J are TRBV30 and TRBJ1-1; D is unresolved. CDR1 is GTSNPN, CDR2 SVGIG, per germline (reference sequence). CDR3 length: 14 residues. V lost 1 base to trimming and J lost 2 bases, with 11 bases between them. The CDR3 protein is CAWSGPPQNTEAFF. DNA for the CDR3: TGTGCCTGGAGTGGCCCTCCACAAAACACTGAAGCTTTCTTT.